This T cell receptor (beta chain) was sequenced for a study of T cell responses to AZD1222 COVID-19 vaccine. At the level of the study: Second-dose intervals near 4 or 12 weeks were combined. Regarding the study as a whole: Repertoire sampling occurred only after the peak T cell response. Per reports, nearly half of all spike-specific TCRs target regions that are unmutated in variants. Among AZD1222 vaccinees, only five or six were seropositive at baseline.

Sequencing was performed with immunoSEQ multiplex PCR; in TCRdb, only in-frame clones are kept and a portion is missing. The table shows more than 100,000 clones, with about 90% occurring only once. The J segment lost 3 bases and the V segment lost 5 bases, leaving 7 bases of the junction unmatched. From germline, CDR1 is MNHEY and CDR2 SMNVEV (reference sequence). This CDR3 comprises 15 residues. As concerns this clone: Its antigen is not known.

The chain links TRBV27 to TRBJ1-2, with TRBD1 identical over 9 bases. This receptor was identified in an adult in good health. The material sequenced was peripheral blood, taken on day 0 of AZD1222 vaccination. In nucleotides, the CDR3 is TGTGCCAGCAGTCCTAAACAGGGGGCTTACTATGGCTACACCTTC. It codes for CASSPKQGAYYGYTF.